The TCR beta chain described here comes from a study of CD8 T cells in Susac syndrome. From blood CD8+ and CD4+ T cells, TCR beta sequences were generated. Reverse transcription of about 0.5 to 1 ug RNA used random hexamers. The amplification used immunoSEQ multiplex PCR on TCR beta CDR3; it spanned 54 Vbeta and 13 Jbeta. TCRdb ran MiXCR on the immunoSEQ multiplex PCR reads and lists one entry per CDR3 protein. The table records fewer than 80,000 distinct CDR3 sequences, roughly 94% of them present only once. The ends were cut back, 4 bases at V and 10 bases at J, with 20 bases in the middle. CDR3 length: 16 amino acids. Germline V lookup: CDR1 SGHDN, CDR2 FVKESK.

V usage is TRBV14 and J usage is TRBJ1-6, with D tentatively TRBD1 (6 bases). The specimen was CD8+ T cells from PBMCs. The clonotype originates from a human donor in good health. The CDR3 nucleotides read TGTGCCAGCAGCCCGATTTCGGGGGGCTTCTTATCACCCCTCCACTTT. Its protein is CASSPISGGFLSPLHF.